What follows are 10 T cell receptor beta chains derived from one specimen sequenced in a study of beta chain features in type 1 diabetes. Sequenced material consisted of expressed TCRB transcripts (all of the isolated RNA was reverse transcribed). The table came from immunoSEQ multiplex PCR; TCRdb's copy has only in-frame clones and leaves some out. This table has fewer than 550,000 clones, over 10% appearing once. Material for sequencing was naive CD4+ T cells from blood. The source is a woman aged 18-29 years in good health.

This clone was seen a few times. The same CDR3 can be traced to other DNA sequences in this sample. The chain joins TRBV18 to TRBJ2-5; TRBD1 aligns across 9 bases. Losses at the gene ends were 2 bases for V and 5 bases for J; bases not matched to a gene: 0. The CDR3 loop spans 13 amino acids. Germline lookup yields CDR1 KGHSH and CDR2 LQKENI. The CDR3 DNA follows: TGTGCCAGCTCACCAGGGACAGGGGAGACCCAGTACTTC. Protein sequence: CASSPGTGETQYF.

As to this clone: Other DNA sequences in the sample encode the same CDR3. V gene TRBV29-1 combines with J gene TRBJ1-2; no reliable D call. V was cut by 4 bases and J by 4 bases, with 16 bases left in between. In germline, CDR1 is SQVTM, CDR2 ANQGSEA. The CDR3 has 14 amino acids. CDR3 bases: TGCAGCGTTGGGGTGGCGGAAGACACCTATGGCTACACCTTC. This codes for CSVGVAEDTYGYTF.

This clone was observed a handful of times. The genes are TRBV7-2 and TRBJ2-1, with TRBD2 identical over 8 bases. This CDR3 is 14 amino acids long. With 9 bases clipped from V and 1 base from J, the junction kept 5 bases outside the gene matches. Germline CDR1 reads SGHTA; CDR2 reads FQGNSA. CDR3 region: CASKAGVSYNEQFF. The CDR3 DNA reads TGTGCCAGTAAAGCGGGAGTGTCCTACAATGAGCAGTTCTTC.

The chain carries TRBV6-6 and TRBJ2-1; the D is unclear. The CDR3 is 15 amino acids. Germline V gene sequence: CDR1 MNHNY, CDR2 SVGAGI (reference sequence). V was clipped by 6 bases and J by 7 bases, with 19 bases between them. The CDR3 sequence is CASRADLGSLNEQFF. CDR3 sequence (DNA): TGTGCCAGCAGGGCGGACCTAGGAAGCTTGAATGAGCAGTTCTTC.

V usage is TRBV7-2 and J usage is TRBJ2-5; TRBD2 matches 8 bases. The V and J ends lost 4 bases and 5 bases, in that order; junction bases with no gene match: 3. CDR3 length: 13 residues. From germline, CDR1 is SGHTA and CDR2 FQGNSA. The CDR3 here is CASSYREGETQYF. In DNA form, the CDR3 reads TGTGCCAGCAGCTACCGGGAGGGTGAGACCCAGTACTTC.

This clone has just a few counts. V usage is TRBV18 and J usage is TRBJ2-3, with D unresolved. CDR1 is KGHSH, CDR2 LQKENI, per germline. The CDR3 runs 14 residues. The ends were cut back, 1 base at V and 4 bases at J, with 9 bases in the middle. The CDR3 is CASSPRSSPDTQYF. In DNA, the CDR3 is TGTGCCAGCTCACCACGGAGTTCGCCAGATACGCAGTATTTT.

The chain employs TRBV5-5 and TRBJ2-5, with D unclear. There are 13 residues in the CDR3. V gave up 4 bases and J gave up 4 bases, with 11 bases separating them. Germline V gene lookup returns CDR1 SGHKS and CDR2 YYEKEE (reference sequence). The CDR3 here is CASSGVTGETQYF. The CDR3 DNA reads TGTGCCAGCAGCGGGGTGACTGGAGAGACCCAGTACTTC.

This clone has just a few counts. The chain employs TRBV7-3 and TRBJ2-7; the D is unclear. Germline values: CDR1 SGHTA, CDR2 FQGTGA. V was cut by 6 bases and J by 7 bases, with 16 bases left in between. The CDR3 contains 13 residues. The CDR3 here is CASSPTRFREQYF. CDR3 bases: TGTGCCAGCAGTCCAACCAGATTCCGGGAGCAGTACTTC. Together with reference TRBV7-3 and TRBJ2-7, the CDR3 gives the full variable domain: GAGVSQTPSNKVTEKGKYVELRCDPISGHTALYWYRQSLGQGPEFLIYFQGTGAADDSGLPNDRFFAVRPEGSVSTLKIQRTERGDSAVYLCASSPTRFREQYFGPGTRLTVT.

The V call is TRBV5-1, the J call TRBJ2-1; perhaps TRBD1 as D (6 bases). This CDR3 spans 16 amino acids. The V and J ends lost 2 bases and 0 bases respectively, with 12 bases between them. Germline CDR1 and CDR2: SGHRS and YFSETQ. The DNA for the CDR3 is TGCGCCAGCAGCTTAACGACAGGAAGCTCCTACAATGAGCAGTTCTTC. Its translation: CASSLTTGSSYNEQFF.

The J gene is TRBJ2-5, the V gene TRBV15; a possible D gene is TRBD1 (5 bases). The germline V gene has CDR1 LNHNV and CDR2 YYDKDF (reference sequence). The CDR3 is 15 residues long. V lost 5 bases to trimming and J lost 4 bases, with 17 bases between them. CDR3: CATSGLRSQGETQYF. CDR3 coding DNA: TGTGCCACCAGCGGCCTCCGGAGCCAGGGAGAGACCCAGTACTTC.